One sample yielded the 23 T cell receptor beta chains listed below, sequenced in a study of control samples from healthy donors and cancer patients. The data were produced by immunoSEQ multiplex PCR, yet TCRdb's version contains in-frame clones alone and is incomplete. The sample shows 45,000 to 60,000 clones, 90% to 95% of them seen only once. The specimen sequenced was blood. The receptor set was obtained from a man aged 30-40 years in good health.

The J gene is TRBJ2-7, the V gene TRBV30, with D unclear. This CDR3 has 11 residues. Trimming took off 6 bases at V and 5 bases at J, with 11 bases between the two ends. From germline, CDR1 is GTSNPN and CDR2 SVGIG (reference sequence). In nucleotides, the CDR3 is TGTGCCTGCAGTTTAATCCACGAGCAGTACTTC. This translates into CACSLIHEQYF. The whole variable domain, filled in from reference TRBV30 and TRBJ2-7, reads SQTIHQWPATLVQPVGSPLSLECTVEGTSNPNLYWYRQAAGRGLQLLFYSVGIGQISSEVPQNLSASRPQDRQFILSSKKLLLSDSGFYLCACSLIHEQYFGPGTRLTVT.

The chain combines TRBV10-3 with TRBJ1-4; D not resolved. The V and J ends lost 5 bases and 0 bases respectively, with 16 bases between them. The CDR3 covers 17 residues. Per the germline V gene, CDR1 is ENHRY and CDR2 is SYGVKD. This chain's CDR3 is CAISPAGRGTTNEKLFF. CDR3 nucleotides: TGTGCCATCAGTCCCGCGGGCCGAGGGACAACTAATGAAAAACTGTTTTTT.

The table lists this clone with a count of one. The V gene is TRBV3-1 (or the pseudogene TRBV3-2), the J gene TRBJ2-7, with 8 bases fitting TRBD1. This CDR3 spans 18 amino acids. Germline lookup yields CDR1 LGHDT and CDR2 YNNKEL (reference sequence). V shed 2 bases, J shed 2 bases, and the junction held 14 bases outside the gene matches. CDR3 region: CASSQSQSTGATAYEQYF. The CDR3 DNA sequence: TGTGCCAGCAGCCAATCACAGTCGACAGGGGCGACCGCCTACGAGCAGTACTTC.

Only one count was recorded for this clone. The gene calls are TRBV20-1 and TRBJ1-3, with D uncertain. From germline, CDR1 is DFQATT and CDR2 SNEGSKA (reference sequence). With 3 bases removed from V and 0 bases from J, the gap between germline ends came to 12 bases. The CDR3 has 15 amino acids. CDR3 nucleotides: TGCAGTGCTAGTGGTGGCTTGCTCTCTGGAAACACCATATATTTT. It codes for CSASGGLLSGNTIYF.

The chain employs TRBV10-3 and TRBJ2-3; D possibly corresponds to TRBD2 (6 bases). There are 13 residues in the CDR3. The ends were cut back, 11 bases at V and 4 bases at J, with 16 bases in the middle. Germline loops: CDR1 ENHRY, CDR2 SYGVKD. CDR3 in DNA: TGTGCCGCTCAACCCTGGGGGGCAGATACGCAGTATTTT. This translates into CAAQPWGADTQYF.

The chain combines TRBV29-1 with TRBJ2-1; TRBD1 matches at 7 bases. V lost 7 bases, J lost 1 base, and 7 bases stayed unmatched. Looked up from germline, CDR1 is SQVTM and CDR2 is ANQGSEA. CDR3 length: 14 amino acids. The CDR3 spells CSAGGHGSYNEQFF. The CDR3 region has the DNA TGCAGCGCAGGGGGACACGGTTCCTACAATGAGCAGTTCTTC.

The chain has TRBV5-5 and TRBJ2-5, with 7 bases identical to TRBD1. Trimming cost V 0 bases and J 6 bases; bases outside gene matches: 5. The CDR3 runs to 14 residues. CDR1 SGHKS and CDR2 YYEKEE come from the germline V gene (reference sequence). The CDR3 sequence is CASSLVAGGKTQYF. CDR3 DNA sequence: TGTGCCAGCAGCTTGGTCGCAGGGGGAAAGACCCAGTACTTC.

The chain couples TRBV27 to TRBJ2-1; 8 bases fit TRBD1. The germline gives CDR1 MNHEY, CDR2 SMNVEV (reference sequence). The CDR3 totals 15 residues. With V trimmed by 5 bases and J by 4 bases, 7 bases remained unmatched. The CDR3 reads CASSMQGAYYNEQFF. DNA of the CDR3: TGTGCCAGCAGTATGCAGGGGGCGTATTACAATGAGCAGTTCTTC.

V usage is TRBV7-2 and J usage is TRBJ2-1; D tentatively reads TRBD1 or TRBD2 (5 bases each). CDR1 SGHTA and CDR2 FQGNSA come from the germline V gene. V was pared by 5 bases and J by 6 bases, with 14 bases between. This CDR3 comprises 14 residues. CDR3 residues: CASSPRDRFNEQFF. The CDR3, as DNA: TGTGCCAGCAGCCCACGGGACCGCTTCAATGAGCAGTTCTTC.

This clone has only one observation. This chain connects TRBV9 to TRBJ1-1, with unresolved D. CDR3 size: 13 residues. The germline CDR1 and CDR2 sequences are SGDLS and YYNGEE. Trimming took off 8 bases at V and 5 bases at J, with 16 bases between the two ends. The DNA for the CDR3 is TGTGCCAGTGCAATCGGGGTGGGGACTGAAGCTTTCTTT. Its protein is CASAIGVGTEAFF.

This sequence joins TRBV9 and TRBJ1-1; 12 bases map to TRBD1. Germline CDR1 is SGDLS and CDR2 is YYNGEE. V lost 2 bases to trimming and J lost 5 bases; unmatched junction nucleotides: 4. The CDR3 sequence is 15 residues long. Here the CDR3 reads CASSVGTGGETEAFF. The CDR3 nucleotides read TGTGCCAGCAGCGTGGGGACAGGGGGCGAAACTGAAGCTTTCTTT.

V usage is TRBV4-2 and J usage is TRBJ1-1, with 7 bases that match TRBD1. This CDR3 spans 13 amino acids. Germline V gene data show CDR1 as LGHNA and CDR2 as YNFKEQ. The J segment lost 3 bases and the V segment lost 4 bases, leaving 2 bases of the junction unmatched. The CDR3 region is CASSRTGDTEAFF. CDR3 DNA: TGTGCCAGCAGCCGAACAGGGGACACTGAAGCTTTCTTT.

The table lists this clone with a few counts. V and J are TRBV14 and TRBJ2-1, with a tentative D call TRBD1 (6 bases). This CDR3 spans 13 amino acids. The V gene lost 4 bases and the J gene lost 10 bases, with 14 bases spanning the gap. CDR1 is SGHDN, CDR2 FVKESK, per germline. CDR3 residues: CASSLGGSQEQFF. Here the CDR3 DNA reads TGTGCCAGCAGCCTAGGGGGTTCACAAGAGCAGTTCTTC.

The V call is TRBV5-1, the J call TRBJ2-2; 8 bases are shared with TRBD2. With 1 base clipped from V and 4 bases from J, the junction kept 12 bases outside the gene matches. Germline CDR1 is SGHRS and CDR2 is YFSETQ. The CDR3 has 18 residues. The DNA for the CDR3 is TGCGCCAGCAGCTTGCGGCATACTAGCGGAGTATCCACCGGGGAGCTGTTTTTT. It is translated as CASSLRHTSGVSTGELFF.

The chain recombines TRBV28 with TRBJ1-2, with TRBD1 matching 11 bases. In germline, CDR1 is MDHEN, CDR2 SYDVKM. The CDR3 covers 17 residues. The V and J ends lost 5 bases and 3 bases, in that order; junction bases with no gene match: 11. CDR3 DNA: TGTGCCAGCAGTCTAATTTCCGGGACAGGGGGGGACTATGGCTACACCTTC. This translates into CASSLISGTGGDYGYTF.

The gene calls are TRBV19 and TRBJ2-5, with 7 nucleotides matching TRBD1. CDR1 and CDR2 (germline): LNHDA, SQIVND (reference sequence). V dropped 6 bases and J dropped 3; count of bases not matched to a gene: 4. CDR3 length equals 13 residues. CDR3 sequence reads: CASSKDRKETQYF. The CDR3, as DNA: TGTGCCAGTAGCAAGGACAGGAAAGAGACCCAGTACTTC.

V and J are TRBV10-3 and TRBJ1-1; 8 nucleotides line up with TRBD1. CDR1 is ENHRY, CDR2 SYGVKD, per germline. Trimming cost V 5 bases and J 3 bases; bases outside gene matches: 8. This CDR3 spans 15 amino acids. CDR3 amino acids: CAISSSTGGDTEAFF. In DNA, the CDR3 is TGTGCCATCAGTTCTTCCACAGGGGGGGACACTGAAGCTTTCTTT.

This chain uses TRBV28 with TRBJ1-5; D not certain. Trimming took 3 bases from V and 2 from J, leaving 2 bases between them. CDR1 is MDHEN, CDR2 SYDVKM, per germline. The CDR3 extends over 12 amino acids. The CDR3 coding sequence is TGTGCCAGCAGTTTCGGCAATCAGCCCCAGCATTTT. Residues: CASSFGNQPQHF.

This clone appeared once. The CDR3 sequence is CASSLGYRENIQYF. CDR3 DNA: TGTGCCAGCAGCTTAGGATACAGGGAAAACATTCAGTACTTC. This chain links TRBV7-2 with TRBJ2-4; a weak D match, TRBD1 (6 bases). The CDR3 is 14 amino acids. Looked up from germline, CDR1 is SGHTA and CDR2 is FQGNSA. Trimming cost V 1 base and J 5 bases, with 9 bases left between them.

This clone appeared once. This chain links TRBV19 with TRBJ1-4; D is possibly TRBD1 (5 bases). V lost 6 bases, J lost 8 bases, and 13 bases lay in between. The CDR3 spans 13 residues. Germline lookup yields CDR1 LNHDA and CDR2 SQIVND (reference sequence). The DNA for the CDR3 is TGTGCCAGTAGCCGGGCCGGGGCAGAAAAACTGTTTTTT. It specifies CASSRAGAEKLFF.

The CDR3 loop reads CASSAEAGISYEQYF. The CDR3 DNA reads as TGTGCCAGCAGCGCAGAAGCGGGAATCTCCTACGAGCAGTACTTC. The chain uses TRBV9 and TRBJ2-7; the match to TRBD2 covers 7 bases. V lost 3 bases and J lost 0; bases outside the gene matches: 6. The V gene's germline CDR1 is SGDLS and CDR2 YYNGEE. The CDR3 has 15 residues.

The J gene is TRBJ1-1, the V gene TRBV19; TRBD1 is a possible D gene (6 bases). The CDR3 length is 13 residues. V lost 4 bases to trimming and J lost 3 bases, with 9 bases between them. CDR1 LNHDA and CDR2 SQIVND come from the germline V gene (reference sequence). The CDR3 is CASSTGADTEAFF. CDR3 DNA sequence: TGTGCCAGTAGTACAGGGGCTGACACTGAAGCTTTCTTT.

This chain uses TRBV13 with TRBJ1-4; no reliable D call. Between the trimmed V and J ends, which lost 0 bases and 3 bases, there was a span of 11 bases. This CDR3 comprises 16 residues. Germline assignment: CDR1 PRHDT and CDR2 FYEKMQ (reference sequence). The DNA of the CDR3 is TGTGCCAGCAGCTTAGGCGACGACCGACCTAATGAAAAACTGTTTTTT. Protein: CASSLGDDRPNEKLFF.